These 26 T cell receptor beta chains were sequenced from one sample in a study of blood T cells in healthy people across ages. Alongside a J-beta primer mix, a sample-barcoded 5' primer served in a second PCR lasting roughly 6 to 12 cycles. TCRdb itself ran the 5' RACE reads through MiXCR, one entry per CDR3 protein. The sample consists of over 600,000 distinct CDR3 sequences, more than 35% of them appearing once. The specimen sequenced was blood. These TCRs come from a man older than 75 in good health.

V gene TRBV7-3 combines with J gene TRBJ2-3; TRBD2 agrees at 10 bases. The CDR3 length is 15 residues. Losses at the gene ends were 6 bases for V and 4 bases for J; bases not matched to a gene: 7. Germline V gene data show CDR1 as SGHTA and CDR2 as FQGTGA. CDR3 nucleotides: TGTGCCAGCAGTGCTAGCGGGAGTGTAGCAGATACGCAGTATTTT. It yields the protein CASSASGSVADTQYF.

This sequence joins TRBV28 and TRBJ1-5, with D unclear. CDR3 length equals 13 residues. Germline values: CDR1 MDHEN, CDR2 SYDVKM. Trimming left V 6 bases short and J 3 bases short, with 9 bases between. CDR3 sequence: CASRGQFNQPQHF. The CDR3 region has the DNA TGTGCCAGCAGAGGGCAGTTCAATCAGCCCCAGCATTTT.

The rearrangement uses TRBV14 and TRBJ1-1; D gene unclear. The CDR3 is 16 amino acids. Germline V gene data show CDR1 as SGHDN and CDR2 as FVKESK. V was cut by 3 bases and J by 0 bases, with 14 bases left in between. DNA of the CDR3: TGTGCCAGCAGCCACCCACGCGGATCGATGAACACTGAAGCTTTCTTT. This gives the protein CASSHPRGSMNTEAFF.

The sample holds a few counts of this clonotype. The J gene is TRBJ2-5, the V gene TRBV12-3 or TRBV12-4; possible D gene TRBD1, 6 bases. CDR3 length: 13 amino acids. With 11 bases removed from V and 11 bases from J, the gap between germline ends came to 24 bases. The CDR3 spells CAVSGDTVVEQYF. CDR3 DNA sequence: TGTGCCGTCAGTGGGGACACCGTTGTGGAGCAGTACTTC.

As for this clonotype: A much larger clone lies a single base off, so this may be a read error. The DNA for the CDR3 is TGTGCCAGCAGCCTTAGGACTGATCCTGAGCAGTACTTC. Translated, it gives CASSLRTDPEQYF. The chain recombines TRBV7-8 with TRBJ2-5, with TRBD2 as a possible D gene (5 bases). From germline, CDR1 is SGHVS and CDR2 FQNEAQ. V was trimmed by 5 bases and J by 11 bases, leaving 18 bases between them. The CDR3 totals 13 residues.

The chain uses TRBV29-1 and TRBJ2-5, with 7 bases identical to TRBD1. This CDR3 has 13 residues. Germline V gene data show CDR1 as SQVTM and CDR2 as ANQGSEA. After removal of 6 bases from V and 2 bases from J, the junction contained 6 bases not matched to a gene. The CDR3 sequence: CSVMGQSQETQYF. The CDR3 bases are TGCAGCGTGATGGGACAGAGTCAAGAGACCCAGTACTTC. Together with reference TRBV29-1 and TRBJ2-5, the CDR3 gives the full variable domain: SAVISQKPSRDICQRGTSLTIQCQVDSQVTMMFWYRQQPGQSLTLIATANQGSEATYESGFVIDKFPISRPNLTFSTLTVSNMSPEDSSIYLCSVMGQSQETQYFGPGTRLLVL.

This chain links TRBV5-1 with TRBJ1-1; 8 bases line up with TRBD1. The CDR3 is 15 amino acids. The ends lost 0 bases at V and 1 base at J; junction bases unmatched: 2. CDR1 is SGHRS and CDR2 is YFSETQ in the germline V gene. CDR3 amino acids: CASSLDGTGNTEAFF. In nucleotides, the CDR3 is TGCGCCAGCAGCTTGGACGGGACAGGGAACACTGAAGCTTTCTTT.

In regard to this clonotype: Given the absence of the conserved phenylalanine or tryptophan at the CDR3 end, a read error is likely. V and J are TRBV5-1 and TRBJ2-1, with D possibly being TRBD2 (7 bases). The CDR3 has 15 residues. Trimming took 3 bases from V and 8 from J, leaving 18 bases between them. Per the germline V gene, CDR1 is SGHRS and CDR2 is YFSETQ. Here the CDR3 reads CASSSTRGAWDEQFL. CDR3 in DNA: TGCGCCAGCAGCTCTACCCGGGGGGCATGGGATGAGCAGTTCTTG.

The rearrangement links TRBV7-2 to TRBJ2-5; 7 nucleotides match TRBD1. The J call may be incorrect, as the DNA end agrees better with TRBJ2-7. Germline CDR1 is SGHTA and CDR2 is FQGNSA. The CDR3 contains 14 residues. CDR3 residues: CAESSGRQGHEQYF. The CDR3 nucleotides read TGTGCAGAATCTTCCGGCCGACAGGGACACGAGCAGTACTTC.

This sequence joins TRBV5-1 and TRBJ2-1; 9 bases line up with TRBD2. Trimming removed 0 bases from V and 7 bases from J; junction bases left unmatched: 8. Germline loops: CDR1 SGHRS, CDR2 YFSETQ. The CDR3 is made up of 16 amino acids. CDR3 nucleotide sequence: TGCGCCAGCAGCTTGGGGACTGGCGGGAGGGGAAATGAGCAGTTCTTC. Protein: CASSLGTGGRGNEQFF. The full variable domain, rest sourced from reference TRBV5-1 and TRBJ2-1, is KAGVTQTPRYLIKTRGQQVTLSCSPISGHRSVSWYQQTPGQGLQFLFEYFSETQRNKGNFPGRFSGRQFSNSRSEMNVSTLELGDSALYLCASSLGTGGRGNEQFFGPGTRLTVL.

The chain employs TRBV2 and TRBJ2-5; 8 nucleotides match TRBD2. V was clipped by 4 bases and J by 11 bases; unmatched bases: 15. CDR3 size: 15 residues. Germline assignment: CDR1 SNHLY and CDR2 FYNNEI. The DNA of the CDR3 is TGTGCCAGCAGTGGGACTAGCAGGAAAAAGGATGAGCAGTACTTC. This gives the protein CASSGTSRKKDEQYF.

The chain is built from TRBV27 and TRBJ2-2; 9 bases line up with TRBD1. The length of the CDR3 is 14 residues. Germline values: CDR1 MNHEY, CDR2 SMNVEV (reference sequence). V trimming: 6 bases; J trimming: 7 bases; junction bases outside the gene matches: 6. The CDR3 is CASRATGGGGELFF. CDR3 DNA: TGTGCCAGCAGAGCCACAGGGGGCGGCGGGGAGCTGTTTTTT.

V and J are TRBV6-2 or TRBV6-3 and TRBJ2-5, with 11 positions matching TRBD2. V was pared by 4 bases and J by 4 bases, with 11 bases of the junction left unmatched. The CDR3 is made up of 17 amino acids. Looked up from germline, CDR1 is MNHEY and CDR2 is SVGEGT. For the CDR3, the DNA is TGTGCCAGCAGTTCAGGACTAGCGGGCGGGGGAAGAGAGACCCAGTACTTC. Protein sequence: CASSSGLAGGGRETQYF.

In its sample, this clonotype was seen many times. V gene TRBV29-1 combines with J gene TRBJ1-2, with D unresolved. The germline V and J ends were trimmed by 7 bases and 2 bases, with 14 bases remaining between them. The CDR3 is made up of 13 amino acids. The V gene's germline CDR1 is SQVTM and CDR2 ANQGSEA. DNA of the CDR3: TGCAGCGGCGGCCCCGGGCTGAACTATGGCTACACCTTC. Its protein product is CSGGPGLNYGYTF.

This rearrangement joins TRBV7-2 to TRBJ1-2, with TRBD1 identical over 8 bases. In germline, CDR1 is SGHTA, CDR2 FQGNSA. The CDR3 covers 13 residues. Unmatched junction bases numbered 9, after V lost 8 bases and J lost 7 bases. CDR3 in amino acids: CASSLGQEGGYTF. The DNA of the CDR3 is TGTGCCAGCTCACTGGGACAGGAAGGTGGCTACACCTTC. The whole variable domain, remainder taken from reference TRBV7-2 and TRBJ1-2, is GAGVSQSPSNKVTEKGKDVELRCDPISGHTALYWYRQSLGQGLEFLIYFQGNSAPDKSGLPSDRFSAERTGGSVSTLTIQRTQQEDSAVYLCASSLGQEGGYTFGSGTRLTVV.

The chain carries TRBV12-3 or TRBV12-4 and TRBJ1-4; 8 bases line up with TRBD1. There are 14 residues in the CDR3. Trimming took 3 bases from V and 8 from J; bases not matched to a gene: 5. CDR3 region: CASSFQGADEKLFF. The CDR3 DNA is TGTGCCAGCAGTTTTCAGGGGGCCGACGAAAAACTGTTTTTT.

About this clonotype: The germline gene is not matched at one end of the junction; a read error may be the cause. As DNA, the CDR3 is TGCGCCGGCAGCTTGGTAGGGGGATCCTACAATGAGCAGTTCTTC. This encodes CAGSLVGGSYNEQFF. The J gene is TRBJ2-1, the V gene TRBV5-1; a possible D gene is TRBD1 (6 bases). The germline CDR1 and CDR2 sequences are SGHRS and YFSETQ. The CDR3 loop spans 15 amino acids.

There are a few counts of this clonotype. It may be a read error: a sequence one base away is much more abundant. The CDR3 protein is CAWSAAAGVADTQYF. CDR3 sequence (DNA): TGTGCCTGGAGTGCTGCAGCGGGAGTTGCAGATACGCAGTATTTT. This sequence joins TRBV30 and TRBJ2-3; 8 bases line up with TRBD2. In germline, CDR1 is GTSNPN, CDR2 SVGIG (reference sequence). The V segment lost 1 base and the J segment 4 bases; nucleotides outside the gene matches: 7. The CDR3 spans 15 residues.

The V gene is TRBV15, the J gene TRBJ2-3; D not resolved. Looked up from germline, CDR1 is LNHNV and CDR2 is YYDKDF (reference sequence). The V end was cut by 0 bases, the J end by 0 bases, with 13 bases between. The CDR3 spans 17 residues. The chain's CDR3 is CATSRDWLRQSTDTQYF. DNA for the CDR3: TGTGCCACCAGCAGAGATTGGCTGAGGCAAAGCACAGATACGCAGTATTTT.

The gene calls are TRBV27 and TRBJ1-1; D is perhaps TRBD1 (6 bases). V lost 6 bases, J lost 6 bases, and 14 bases lay in between. The CDR3 spans 13 residues. CDR1 is MNHEY, CDR2 SMNVEV, per germline (reference sequence). As DNA, the CDR3 is TGTGCCAGCAGCCTAGGGGGAACGGCTGAAGCTTTCTTT. Protein: CASSLGGTAEAFF.

This chain joins TRBV20-1 and TRBJ2-4, with no clear D. The DNA end lines up better with TRBJ2-7; the J call may be wrong. Germline lookup yields CDR1 DFQATT and CDR2 SNEGSKA (reference sequence). This CDR3 has 13 amino acids. The CDR3 protein is CSARSYAEYEQYF. CDR3 in DNA: TGCAGTGCTAGATCGTATGCGGAGTACGAGCAGTACTTC.

The CDR3 is CASSLSSGAANQPQHF. For the CDR3, the DNA is TGTGCCAGCAGTTTATCCTCAGGGGCTGCAAATCAGCCCCAGCATTTT. This chain joins TRBV28 and TRBJ1-5, with a tentative D call TRBD1 (6 bases). CDR3 length: 16 amino acids. Trimming left V 1 base short and J 4 bases short, with 14 bases between. CDR1 and CDR2 from the germline V gene are MDHEN and SYDVKM.

V usage is TRBV6-6 and J usage is TRBJ2-3, with a possible D match to TRBD1 (6 bases). V lost 0 bases, J lost 0 bases, and 13 bases lay in between. This CDR3 is 17 amino acids long. Per germline, CDR1 MNHNY and CDR2 SVGAGI (reference sequence). CDR3 nucleotide sequence: TGTGCCAGCAGTTACTCCCGACAGGCCGTTAGCACAGATACGCAGTATTTT. Translating it yields CASSYSRQAVSTDTQYF.

This chain connects TRBV14 to TRBJ1-6; TRBD1 agrees at 7 bases. J lost 10 bases, V lost 1 base, and 7 bases had no gene match. The CDR3 covers 15 residues. Germline V gene sequence: CDR1 SGHDN, CDR2 FVKESK. CDR3 DNA: TGTGCCAGCAGCCAAGGACAGGGAGCAGGCTCACCCCTCCACTTT. Translated, it gives CASSQGQGAGSPLHF.

This sequence joins TRBV27 and TRBJ1-2; 10 bases are shared with TRBD1. V lost 6 bases to trimming and J lost 7 bases; unmatched junction nucleotides: 14. The length of the CDR3 is 16 residues. The V gene's germline CDR1 is MNHEY and CDR2 SMNVEV (reference sequence). The CDR3 DNA reads as TGTGCCAGCAGGGGCAAGGGGACAGGGGATTCGGCTGGCTACACCTTC. Protein product: CASRGKGTGDSAGYTF.

The chain is built from TRBV11-3 and TRBJ1-4; D is unresolved. This CDR3 has 16 residues. V lost 3 bases to trimming and J lost 7 bases, with 18 bases between them. Germline assignment: CDR1 SGHNT and CDR2 YENEEA. The CDR3 sequence is CASSFERPPGGEKLFF. The CDR3 DNA sequence: TGTGCCAGCAGCTTCGAGAGGCCTCCTGGAGGTGAAAAACTGTTTTTT.